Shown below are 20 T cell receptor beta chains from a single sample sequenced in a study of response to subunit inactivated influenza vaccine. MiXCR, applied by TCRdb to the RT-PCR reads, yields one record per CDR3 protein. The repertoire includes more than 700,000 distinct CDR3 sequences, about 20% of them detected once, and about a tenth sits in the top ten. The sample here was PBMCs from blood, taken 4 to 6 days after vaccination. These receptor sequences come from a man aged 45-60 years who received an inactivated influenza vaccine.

The CDR3 protein is CASSNRDDQLYF. The DNA of the CDR3 is TGTGCCAGCAGTAACCGGGACGACCAGTTATACTTC. This chain joins TRBV6-2 or TRBV6-3 and TRBJ2-5; the D call may be TRBD1 or TRBD2 (5 bases each). CDR3 length: 12 residues. The V gene lost 5 bases and the J gene lost 14 bases, with 18 bases spanning the gap. CDR1 MNHEY and CDR2 SVGEGT come from the germline V gene.

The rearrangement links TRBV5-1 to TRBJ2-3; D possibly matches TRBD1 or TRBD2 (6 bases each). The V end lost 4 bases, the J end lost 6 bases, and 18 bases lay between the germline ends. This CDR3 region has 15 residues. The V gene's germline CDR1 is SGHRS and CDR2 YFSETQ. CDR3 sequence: CASSSGSGAGDTQYF. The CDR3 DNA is TGCGCCAGCAGCAGCGGGTCGGGGGCTGGGGATACGCAGTATTTT.

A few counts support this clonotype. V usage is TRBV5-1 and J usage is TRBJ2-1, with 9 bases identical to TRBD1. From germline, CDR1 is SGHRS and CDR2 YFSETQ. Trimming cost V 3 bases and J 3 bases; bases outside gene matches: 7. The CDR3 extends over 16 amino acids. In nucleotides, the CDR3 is TGCGCCAGCAGCTGGGAGGGACAGGGAATCTACAATGAGCAGTTCTTC. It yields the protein CASSWEGQGIYNEQFF.

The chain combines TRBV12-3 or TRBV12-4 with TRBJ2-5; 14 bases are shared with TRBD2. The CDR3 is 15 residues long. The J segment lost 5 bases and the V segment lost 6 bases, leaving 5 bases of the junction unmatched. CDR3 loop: CASRGTSGSRETQYF. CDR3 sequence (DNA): TGTGCCAGCAGGGGGACTAGCGGGAGTCGGGAGACCCAGTACTTC.

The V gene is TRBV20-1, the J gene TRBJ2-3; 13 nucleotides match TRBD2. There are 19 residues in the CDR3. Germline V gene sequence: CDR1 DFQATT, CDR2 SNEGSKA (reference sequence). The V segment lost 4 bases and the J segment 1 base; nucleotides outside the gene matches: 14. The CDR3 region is CSATASWGLAGLGTDTQYF. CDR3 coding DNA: TGCAGTGCTACAGCCTCGTGGGGACTAGCGGGGTTGGGCACAGATACGCAGTATTTT.

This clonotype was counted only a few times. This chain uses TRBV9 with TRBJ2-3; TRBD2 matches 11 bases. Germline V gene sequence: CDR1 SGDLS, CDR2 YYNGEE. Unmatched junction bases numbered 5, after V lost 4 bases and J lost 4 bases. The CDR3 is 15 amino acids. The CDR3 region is CASSRTSGLPDTQYF. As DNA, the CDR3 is TGTGCCAGCAGCCGGACTAGCGGGCTCCCAGATACGCAGTATTTT.

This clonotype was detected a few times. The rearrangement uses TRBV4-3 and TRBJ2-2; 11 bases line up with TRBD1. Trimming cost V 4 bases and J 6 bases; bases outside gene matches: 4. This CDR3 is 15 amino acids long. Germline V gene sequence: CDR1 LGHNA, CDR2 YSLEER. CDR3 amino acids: CASSPMGQGAGELFF. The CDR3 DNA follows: TGCGCCAGCAGCCCGATGGGACAGGGGGCCGGGGAGCTGTTTTTT.

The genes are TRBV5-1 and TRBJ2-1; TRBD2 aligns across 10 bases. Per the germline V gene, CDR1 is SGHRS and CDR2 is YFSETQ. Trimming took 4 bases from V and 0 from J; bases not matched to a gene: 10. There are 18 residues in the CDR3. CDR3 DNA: TGCGCCAGCAGCGGAACGGGACTAGCGAGAAGCTCCTACAATGAGCAGTTCTTC. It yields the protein CASSGTGLARSSYNEQFF.

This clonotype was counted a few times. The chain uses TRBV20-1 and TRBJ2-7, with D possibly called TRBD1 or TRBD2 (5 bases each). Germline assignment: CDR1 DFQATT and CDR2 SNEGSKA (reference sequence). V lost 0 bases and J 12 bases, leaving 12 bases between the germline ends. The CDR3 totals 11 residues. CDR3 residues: CSARDRRTLYF. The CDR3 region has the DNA TGCAGTGCTAGAGACCGGAGGACACTGTACTTC.

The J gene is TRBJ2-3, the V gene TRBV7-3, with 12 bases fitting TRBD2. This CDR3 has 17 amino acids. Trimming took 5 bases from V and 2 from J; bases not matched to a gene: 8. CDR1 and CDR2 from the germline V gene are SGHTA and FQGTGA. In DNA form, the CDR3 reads TGTGCCAGCAGCCCAAAACTAGCGGGAGGAATCACAGATACGCAGTATTTT. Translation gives CASSPKLAGGITDTQYF. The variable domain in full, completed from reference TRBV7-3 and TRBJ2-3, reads GAGVSQTPSNKVTEKGKYVELRCDPISGHTALYWYRQSLGQGPEFLIYFQGTGAADDSGLPNDRFFAVRPEGSVSTLKIQRTERGDSAVYLCASSPKLAGGITDTQYFGPGTRLTVL.

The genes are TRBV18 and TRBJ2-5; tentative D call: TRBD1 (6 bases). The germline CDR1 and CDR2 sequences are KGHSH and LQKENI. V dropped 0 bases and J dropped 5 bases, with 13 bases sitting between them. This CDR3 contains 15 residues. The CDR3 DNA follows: TGTGCCAGCTCACCACCGGTTTCAGGGGCCGAGACCCAGTACTTC. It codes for CASSPPVSGAETQYF. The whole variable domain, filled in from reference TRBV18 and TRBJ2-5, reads NAGVMQNPRHLVRRRGQEARLRCSPMKGHSHVYWYRQLPEEGLKFMVYLQKENIIDESGMPKERFSAEFPKEGPSILRIQQVVRGDSAAYFCASSPPVSGAETQYFGPGTRLLVL.

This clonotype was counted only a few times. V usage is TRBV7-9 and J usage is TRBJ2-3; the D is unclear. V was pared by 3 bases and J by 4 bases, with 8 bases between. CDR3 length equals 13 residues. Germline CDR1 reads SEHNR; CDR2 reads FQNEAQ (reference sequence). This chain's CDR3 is CASSFLSADTQYF. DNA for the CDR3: TGTGCCAGCAGCTTCCTTTCTGCAGATACGCAGTATTTT.

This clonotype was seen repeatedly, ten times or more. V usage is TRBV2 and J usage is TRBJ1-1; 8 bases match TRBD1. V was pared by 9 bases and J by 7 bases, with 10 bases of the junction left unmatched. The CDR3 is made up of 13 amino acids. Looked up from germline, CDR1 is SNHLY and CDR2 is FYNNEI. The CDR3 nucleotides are TGTGCCAGTCCCGGGGCAGGGGGCAATGAAGCTTTCTTT. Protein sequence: CASPGAGGNEAFF.

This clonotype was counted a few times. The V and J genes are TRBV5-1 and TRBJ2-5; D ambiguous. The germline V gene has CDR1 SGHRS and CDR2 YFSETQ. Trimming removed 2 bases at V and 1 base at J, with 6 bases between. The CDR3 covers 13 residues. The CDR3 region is CASSFLPQETQYF. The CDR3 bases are TGCGCCAGCAGCTTCCTCCCCCAAGAGACCCAGTACTTC.

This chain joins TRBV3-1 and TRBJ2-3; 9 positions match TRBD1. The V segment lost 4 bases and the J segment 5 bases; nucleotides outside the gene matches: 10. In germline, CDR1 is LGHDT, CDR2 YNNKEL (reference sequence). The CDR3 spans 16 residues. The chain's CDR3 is CASSLLGDRAIDTQYF. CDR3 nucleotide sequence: TGTGCCAGCAGCCTATTAGGGGACAGGGCGATAGATACGCAGTATTTT.

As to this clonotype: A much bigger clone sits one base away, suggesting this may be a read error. CDR3 in amino acids: CAISESGGGLYSEQFF. For the CDR3, the DNA is TGTGCCATCAGTGAGTCGGGCGGGGGCCTCTACAGTGAGCAGTTCTTC. The chain recombines TRBV10-3 with TRBJ2-1; perhaps TRBD2 as D (7 bases). Per the germline V gene, CDR1 is ENHRY and CDR2 is SYGVKD. This CDR3 spans 16 amino acids.

The DNA of the CDR3 is TGTGCCAGCAGCCAAGACGTTTGGACTCCCGGCGATGTGCAGTATTTT. Its translation is CASSQDVWTPGDVQYF. The chain is built from TRBV14 and TRBJ2-3, with D possibly matching TRBD2 (5 bases). The ends were cut back, 0 bases at V and 11 bases at J, with 21 bases in the middle. Germline V gene lookup returns CDR1 SGHDN and CDR2 FVKESK. This CDR3 is built from 16 residues.

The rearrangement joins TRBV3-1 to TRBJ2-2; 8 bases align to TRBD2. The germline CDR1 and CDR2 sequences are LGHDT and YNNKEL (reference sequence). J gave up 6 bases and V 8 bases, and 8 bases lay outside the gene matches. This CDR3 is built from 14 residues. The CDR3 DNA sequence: TGTGCCAGCTGCATTAGCGGGATTCCCGGGGAGCTGTTTTTT. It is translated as CASCISGIPGELFF.

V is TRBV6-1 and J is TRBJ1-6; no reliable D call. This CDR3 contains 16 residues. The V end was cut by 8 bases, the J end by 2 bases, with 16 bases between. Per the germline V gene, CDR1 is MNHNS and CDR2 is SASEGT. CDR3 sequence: CASSTSLSPYNSPLHF. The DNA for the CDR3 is TGTGCCAGCTCTACGAGCCTCTCCCCCTATAATTCACCCCTCCACTTT.

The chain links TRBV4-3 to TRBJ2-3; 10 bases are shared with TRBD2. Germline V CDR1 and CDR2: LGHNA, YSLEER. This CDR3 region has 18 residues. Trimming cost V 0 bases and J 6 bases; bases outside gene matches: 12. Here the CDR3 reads CASSQDLLAGVGLDTQYF. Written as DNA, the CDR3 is TGCGCCAGCAGCCAAGATCTCCTAGCGGGGGTAGGTTTGGATACGCAGTATTTT.